This passage covers 17 T cell receptor beta chains from one sample sequenced in a study of blood T cell repertoires in COVID-19. Here immunoSEQ multiplex PCR was the method, and the copy in TCRdb shows in-frame clones only, minus some. The table lists fewer than 400,000 clones, around 84% of them singletons. The sample comprised peripheral blood. All receptors derive from a woman under 30 with acute or convalescent COVID-19.

A few counts support this clone. This rearrangement joins TRBV12-3 or TRBV12-4 to TRBJ1-4; TRBD1 agrees at 8 bases. The junction had 4 bases not matched to a gene; V was cut back by 6 bases and J by 7 bases. The CDR3 is 13 residues long. CDR3 in amino acids: CASRDRVFEKLFF. CDR3 sequence (DNA): TGTGCCAGCAGGGACAGGGTTTTTGAAAAACTGTTTTTT.

The rearrangement uses TRBV27 and TRBJ1-1; the D is unclear. Germline V CDR1 and CDR2: MNHEY, SMNVEV (reference sequence). Between the trimmed V and J ends, which lost 6 bases and 4 bases, there was a span of 12 bases. CDR3 length equals 13 residues. CDR3 nucleotides: TGTGCCAGCAGGATCTCGGGGTCCACTGAAGCTTTCTTT. Protein sequence: CASRISGSTEAFF.

This clone was picked up one time. This chain links TRBV7-9 with TRBJ1-2; D possibly corresponds to TRBD1 (5 bases). Germline CDR1 and CDR2: SEHNR and FQNEAQ (reference sequence). CDR3 size: 15 residues. V lost 5 bases to trimming and J lost 4 bases, with 17 bases between them. The CDR3 DNA reads TGTGCCAGCAGCCGGGACTCCAACCCAATCTATGGCTACACCTTC. Protein: CASSRDSNPIYGYTF.

This chain links TRBV11-3 with TRBJ1-5; TRBD1 agrees at 8 bases. There are 18 residues in the CDR3. After removal of 4 bases from V and 0 bases from J, the junction contained 11 bases not matched to a gene. CDR1 is SGHNT, CDR2 YENEEA, per germline. CDR3 region: CASSSGQGMGYSNQPQHF. For the CDR3, the DNA is TGTGCCAGCAGCTCCGGACAGGGTATGGGTTATAGCAATCAGCCCCAGCATTTT.

CDR3 in DNA: TGTGCCAGCAGCTCACCAGTTGACGACGGGGGGCCCAATCAGCCCCAGCATTTT. It translates to CASSSPVDDGGPNQPQHF. This rearrangement joins TRBV28 to TRBJ1-5; D might be TRBD1 (6 bases). Germline V CDR1 and CDR2: MDHEN, SYDVKM. Between the trimmed V and J ends, which lost 6 bases and 3 bases, there was a span of 24 bases. This CDR3 is 18 amino acids long.

The V call is TRBV18, the J call TRBJ2-7; 9 positions match TRBD1. This CDR3 is 15 amino acids long. V gave up 3 bases and J gave up 7 bases; unmatched junction bases: 10. Germline assignment: CDR1 KGHSH and CDR2 LQKENI. The DNA of the CDR3 is TGTGCCAGCTCACCTACCGGGACAGGGCCTTGGGAGCAGTACTTC. Translation gives CASSPTGTGPWEQYF. Combining the CDR3 with reference TRBV18 and TRBJ2-7 gives the whole variable domain NAGVMQNPRHLVRRRGQEARLRCSPMKGHSHVYWYRQLPEEGLKFMVYLQKENIIDESGMPKERFSAEFPKEGPSILRIQQVVRGDSAAYFCASSPTGTGPWEQYFGPGTRLTVT.

The V call is TRBV5-6, the J call TRBJ2-1; D is possibly TRBD2 (5 bases). Germline values: CDR1 SGHDT, CDR2 YYEEEE. Trimming took 6 bases from V and 4 from J, leaving 20 bases between them. This CDR3 comprises 16 residues. CDR3 nucleotide sequence: TGTGCCAGCACCCCTACCGGGGTTTTGCGGTACAATGAGCAGTTCTTC. Residues: CASTPTGVLRYNEQFF.

This rearrangement joins TRBV18 to TRBJ2-2; the D gene is possibly TRBD1 (6 bases). The CDR3 is 14 amino acids. CDR1 KGHSH and CDR2 LQKENI come from the germline V gene. V lost 8 bases to trimming and J lost 3 bases, with 13 bases between them. For the CDR3, the DNA is TGTGCCAGCCAATCTAACAGGGACACCGGGGAGCTGTTTTTT. This translates into CASQSNRDTGELFF.

The chain joins TRBV30 to TRBJ1-3; the D is unclear. There are 14 residues in the CDR3. V was clipped by 1 base and J by 0 bases, with 7 bases between them. Germline lookup yields CDR1 GTSNPN and CDR2 SVGIG (reference sequence). This CDR3 is CAWSGGSSGNTIYF. CDR3 bases: TGTGCCTGGAGTGGAGGGAGCTCTGGAAACACCATATATTTT.

This chain links TRBV6-5 with TRBJ1-5; the D gene is possibly TRBD1 (6 bases). Germline loops: CDR1 MNHEY, CDR2 SVGAGI. The CDR3 totals 14 residues. Trimming pared 7 bases from V and 3 bases from J, leaving 13 bases between. CDR3 nucleotide sequence: TGTGCCAGCAAGATGGACAGTAACAATCAGCCCCAGCATTTT. As protein: CASKMDSNNQPQHF.

J is TRBJ2-2 and V is TRBV7-6; 9 bases align to TRBD1. The CDR3 loop spans 16 amino acids. Germline CDR1 is SGHVS and CDR2 is FNYEAQ. Trimming removed 5 bases from V and 1 base from J; junction bases left unmatched: 5. CDR3 protein: CASSKGQGWNTGELFF. The CDR3 DNA reads TGTGCCAGCAGCAAGGGACAGGGATGGAACACCGGGGAGCTGTTTTTT.

CDR3 nucleotides: TGTGCCAGCAGCTTAGCGAGGGGGGGGGCCTATGAGCAGTTCTTC. Translating it yields CASSLARGGAYEQFF. The rearrangement joins TRBV7-7 to TRBJ2-1; a weak D match, TRBD2 (7 bases). This CDR3 region has 15 residues. CDR1 and CDR2 from the germline V gene are SSHAT and FNYEAQ (reference sequence). Trimming removed 0 bases from V and 8 bases from J, with 14 bases in between.

V and J are TRBV6-5 and TRBJ1-1, with D possibly being TRBD1 (5 bases). V shed 4 bases and J shed 0 bases, with 9 bases lying between them. The CDR3 totals 14 residues. Germline assignment: CDR1 MNHEY and CDR2 SVGAGI. The DNA for the CDR3 is TGTGCCAGCAGTTTGAGACAGATGAACACTGAAGCTTTCTTT. Protein sequence: CASSLRQMNTEAFF.

This chain links TRBV12-5 with TRBJ2-5; possible D gene TRBD1, 5 bases. This CDR3 has 13 residues. CDR1 and CDR2 from the germline V gene are LGHNT and FRNRAP. V was cut by 6 bases and J by 5 bases, with 13 bases left in between. CDR3 sequence (DNA): TGTGCTAGTGGACCAAGGGGCTCGGAGACCCAGTACTTC. Translating gives CASGPRGSETQYF. Complete variable domain (other parts from reference TRBV12-5 and TRBJ2-5): DARVTQTPRHKVTEMGQEVTMRCQPILGHNTVFWYRQTMMQGLELLAYFRNRAPLDDSGMPKDRFSAEMPDATLATLKIQPSEPRDSAVYFCASGPRGSETQYFGPGTRLLVL.

This chain joins TRBV4-1 and TRBJ1-5; no clear D gene. The germline V gene has CDR1 MGHRA and CDR2 YSYEKL. The CDR3 has 14 residues. Trimming pared 0 bases from V and 7 bases from J, leaving 10 bases between. The CDR3 coding sequence is TGCGCCAGCAGCCAAGACCCCACAGCCCAGCCCCAGCATTTT. This encodes CASSQDPTAQPQHF.

The V and J genes are TRBV5-1 and TRBJ2-3; tentative D call: TRBD2 (5 bases). Trimming left V 0 bases short and J 5 bases short, with 7 bases between. Germline V gene lookup returns CDR1 SGHRS and CDR2 YFSETQ. The CDR3 has 13 amino acids. CDR3 loop: CASSLVAKDTQYF. For the CDR3, the DNA is TGCGCCAGCAGCTTGGTAGCGAAAGATACGCAGTATTTT.

The genes are TRBV19 and TRBJ2-7; 8 bases agree with TRBD1. This CDR3 is built from 13 residues. J was trimmed by 1 base and V by 6 bases; bases with no gene match: 2. CDR1 LNHDA and CDR2 SQIVND come from the germline V gene (reference sequence). The CDR3 sequence: CASRGQGSYEQYF. CDR3 DNA: TGTGCCAGTAGAGGACAGGGATCCTACGAGCAGTACTTC.